The 8 T cell receptor beta chains below come from one sample, sequenced in a study of blood T cell repertoires in COVID-19. Clones were sequenced by immunoSEQ multiplex PCR, and TCRdb holds only the in-frame ones, with some missing. Of about 140,000 clones detected, around 87% appear once; the ten largest clones hold about 5.6%. The specimen sequenced was peripheral blood. The source is a human donor in a cohort sampled during active COVID-19.

The CDR3 bases are TGTGCCAGCAGCCCCGGGGGAGGTCCTGGTGCTGAAGCTTTCTTT. Residues: CASSPGGGPGAEAFF. The gene calls are TRBV4-2 and TRBJ1-1; weak D call: TRBD1 (5 bases). The germline V and J ends were trimmed by 4 bases and 6 bases, with 18 bases remaining between them. The CDR3 spans 15 residues. The V gene's germline CDR1 is LGHNA and CDR2 YNFKEQ.

This clone turned up a few times. The chain has TRBV7-8 and TRBJ1-5, with TRBD1 as a possible D gene (5 bases). This CDR3 has 15 residues. The V end lost 4 bases, the J end lost 8 bases, and 18 bases lay between the germline ends. Germline V gene sequence: CDR1 SGHVS, CDR2 FQNEAQ. The CDR3 loop reads CASSSSRGYEEPQHF. The CDR3 DNA reads as TGTGCCAGCAGCTCATCCCGGGGGTATGAGGAGCCCCAGCATTTT.

This clone came up once. The rearrangement joins TRBV15 to TRBJ1-2; TRBD1 might be the D (5 bases). Germline assignment: CDR1 LNHNV and CDR2 YYDKDF (reference sequence). This CDR3 spans 22 amino acids. Trimming removed 2 bases from V and 5 bases from J, with 36 bases in between. CDR3 in DNA: TGTGCCACCAGCAGACGGTATTTGTCCCCCTCCACCTCTAAGGGGCCTAGTTATGGCTACACCTTC. Translation: CATSRRYLSPSTSKGPSYGYTF.

The chain recombines TRBV28 with TRBJ2-3; D remains ambiguous. The germline V and J ends were trimmed by 4 bases and 4 bases, with 9 bases remaining between them. CDR3 length: 13 residues. Germline V gene sequence: CDR1 MDHEN, CDR2 SYDVKM. The DNA of the CDR3 is TGTGCCAGCAGTTGGTATAGCTCAGATACGCAGTATTTT. It encodes CASSWYSSDTQYF. Based on the CDR3 plus reference TRBV28 and TRBJ2-3, the full variable domain is DVKVTQSSRYLVKRTGEKVFLECVQDMDHENMFWYRQDPGLGLRLIYFSYDVKMKEKGDIPEGYSVSREKKERFSLILESASTNQTSMYLCASSWYSSDTQYFGPGTRLTVL.

The J gene is TRBJ2-7, the V gene TRBV27, with 9 bases matching TRBD1. The CDR3 length is 14 residues. Germline loops: CDR1 MNHEY, CDR2 SMNVEV (reference sequence). The V segment lost 6 bases and the J segment 2 bases; nucleotides outside the gene matches: 5. The CDR3 DNA reads as TGTGCCAGCAGGACAGGGACAGGGCCCTACGAGCAGTACTTC. Amino acid sequence: CASRTGTGPYEQYF.

The rearrangement links TRBV4-2 to TRBJ1-6; D possibly corresponds to TRBD1 (5 bases). CDR1 is LGHNA and CDR2 is YNFKEQ in the germline V gene. The CDR3 is 11 residues long. Trimming took off 8 bases at V and 8 bases at J, with 7 bases between the two ends. The CDR3 DNA reads as TGTGCCAGCTCGGGGGATTCACCCCTCCACTTT. Encoded protein: CASSGDSPLHF.

The rearrangement uses TRBV28 and TRBJ2-2; 10 bases match TRBD1. V gave up 7 bases and J gave up 5 bases; unmatched junction bases: 4. Germline values: CDR1 MDHEN, CDR2 SYDVKM. The CDR3 is 14 amino acids. The CDR3 sequence is CASNGQGGTGELFF. The CDR3 DNA follows: TGTGCCAGCAATGGACAGGGGGGTACCGGGGAGCTGTTTTTT.

DNA of the CDR3: TGTGCCAGCAGTGAAACAGACAGGGGTCGGGCTTTCTTT. The encoded protein is CASSETDRGRAFF. The chain couples TRBV6-4 to TRBJ1-1; 8 bases map to TRBD1. V lost 3 bases, J lost 11 bases, and 8 bases stayed unmatched. The germline gives CDR1 MRHNA, CDR2 SNTAGT. The CDR3 runs 13 residues.